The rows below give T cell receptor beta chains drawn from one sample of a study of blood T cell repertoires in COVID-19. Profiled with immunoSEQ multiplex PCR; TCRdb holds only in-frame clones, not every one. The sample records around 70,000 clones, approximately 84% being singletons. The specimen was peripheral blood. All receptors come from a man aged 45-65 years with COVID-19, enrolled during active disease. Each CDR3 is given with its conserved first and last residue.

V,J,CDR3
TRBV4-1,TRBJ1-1,CASSQDAVEAFF
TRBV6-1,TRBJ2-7,CASSERQAAYF
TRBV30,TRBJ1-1,CASYRGLEAFF
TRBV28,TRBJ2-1,CASSPHRGLARNEQFF
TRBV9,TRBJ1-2,CASSVDEGPSYGYTF
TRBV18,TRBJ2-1,CASSPQPTTSEIKFF
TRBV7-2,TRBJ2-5,CASSYRRGRQETQYF
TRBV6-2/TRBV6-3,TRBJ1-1,CASSTNSYTEAFF
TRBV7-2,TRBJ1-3,CASSGQGNSGNTIYF
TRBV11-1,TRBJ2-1,CASSIGQGGYNNEQFF
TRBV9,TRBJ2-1,CASSVEGASYNEQFF
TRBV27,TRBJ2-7,CASSSGGTGVNEQYF
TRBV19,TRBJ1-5,CASSTVAVSNQPQHF
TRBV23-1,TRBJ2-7,CASSPGLPYEQYF
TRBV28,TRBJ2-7,CASRSFGQGDYEQYF
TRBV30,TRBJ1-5,CAWSDGSNQPQHF
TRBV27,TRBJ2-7,CATNGASGRGDSYEQYF
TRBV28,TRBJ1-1,CASSSWGGRMNTEAFF
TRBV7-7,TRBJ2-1,CASSLAKGTGGLSAEQFF
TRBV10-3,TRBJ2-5,CAISASGFGLNQETQYF
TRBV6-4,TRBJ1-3,CASSDDGQGGNTIYF
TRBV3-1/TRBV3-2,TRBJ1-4,CASRPPLRGKLFF
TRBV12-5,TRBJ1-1,CASGLVARAVDYLNTEAFF
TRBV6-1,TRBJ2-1,CASSGGAGAALSYNEQFF
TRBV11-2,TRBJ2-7,CASTFRGEQYF
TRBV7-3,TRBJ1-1,CASSLTAGTEAFF
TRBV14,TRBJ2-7,CASSPLPGTGGRSVLYEQYF
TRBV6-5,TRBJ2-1,CASSTQTGTYNEQFF
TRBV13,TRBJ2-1,CASSLEGAEQFF
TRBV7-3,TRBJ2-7,CASSLAGGGHEQYF
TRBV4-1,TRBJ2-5,CASSQRNSGVQETQYF
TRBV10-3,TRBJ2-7,CAIRRGSGANYEQYF
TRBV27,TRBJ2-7,CASTGLQPPYEQYF
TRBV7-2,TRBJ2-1,CASSPYNEQFF
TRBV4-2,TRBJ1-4,CASSQVGFPGQGNEKLFF
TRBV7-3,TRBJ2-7,CASSLDGTASYEQYF
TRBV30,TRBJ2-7,CAWSKAGGTTYEQYF
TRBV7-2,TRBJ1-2,CASSFSGASAGYTF
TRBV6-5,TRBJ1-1,CASSPDRIMNTEAFF
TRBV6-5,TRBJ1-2,CASTLGGVGYGYTF
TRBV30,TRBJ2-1,CAWSPRGVSYNEQFF
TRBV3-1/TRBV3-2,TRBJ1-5,CASSQEWHRTNQPQHF
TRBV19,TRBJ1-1,CASSMIGVQNTEAFF
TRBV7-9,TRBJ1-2,CASSPNSNYGYTF
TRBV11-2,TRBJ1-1,CASSLTLGDSGNTEAFF
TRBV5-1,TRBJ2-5,CASSLAREETQYF
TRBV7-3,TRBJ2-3,CASSRGQGVDTQYF